This TCR beta chain was sequenced in a study of cytomegalovirus exposure and HLA in healthy donors (dated by TCRdb to about 2017). The study in broad terms: According to a later analysis, one platform produced both the approximately 110 validation repertoires and the 666 repertoires of the first cohort. Besides the first cohort of roughly 660 subjects, a separate validation cohort made up of about 120 different subjects was used. High-throughput TCR immunosequencing, statistical association of individual TCRs with disease status, and machine learning were combined to predict cytomegalovirus infection status. The aim of the study was to test whether cataloging public T cell receptors could identify signatures of past pathogen exposure.

The donors were included in the validation cohort of some 120 subjects, a group kept apart from the roughly 670-subject first cohort. V loses 7 bases, J loses 3 bases, and the germline ends lie 12 bases apart. CDR1 is given as MNHEY and CDR2 as SMNVEV, both from the germline V gene (reference sequence). There are 13 amino acids in the CDR3, from cysteine to phenylalanine inclusive. Just CDR3 DNA is preserved here, 39 bases in frame from base 1. The library was produced with the immunoSEQ multiplex PCR assay. Concerning the study's data processing: A statistical classification framework was built for diagnosing cytomegalovirus status from the catalog of TCR beta chain sequences. TCRdb re-hosts the immuneACCESS table, in-frame sequences only. Its copies lack some clones; in the studies checked, an unresolved V gene accounts for under half of them, and the cause for the rest is not known. Clone size and the V and J calls come from that table; the DNA yielded D and trimming. For this sample there are about 280,000 clones; 88% appear just once. Approximately 0.94% of the sample goes to the ten largest clones.

What the work shows at the level of the full study, not this receptor alone: Cytomegalovirus status was reported to be diagnosed by the classifier with high specificity and sensitivity in both the original and validation cohorts. The study listed 164 TCR beta chains as associated with cytomegalovirus. The validation cohort had no HLA typing available for a later analysis, so co-occurrence within that cohort was assessed over all 120 or so repertoires. Most TCR sequences were seen in very few donors, while some public TCRs were found in many individuals. A later analysis found that TCRs clustered in the first cohort also tended to co-occur in the approximately 120 validation repertoires, with 94% of cluster scores above 0. In vitro tests confirmed that three of the cytomegalovirus-associated TCR beta chains recognize cytomegalovirus antigens. It was suggested by the authors that the approach could potentially be generalized to other disease states and immunological phenotypes.

This clone is a singleton in its sample. The target of this receptor is not known. No clone much larger than this one lies a single base away; base qualities are absent. This receptor was obtained from a woman aged 18-29 years in good health and CMV-seronegative. The specimen was PBMCs. The sequence links TRBV27 to TRBJ1-2, and TRBD1 may be the D gene, going by 5 matching bases. At the DNA level, the sequence is TGTGCCAGCACCGGGGGAGGGCACTATGGCTACACCTTC. It specifies CASTGGGHYGYTF.